This T cell receptor beta chain was obtained from a study of T-cell reconstitution after alpha-beta-depleted transplantation in children. Construction of the TCRbeta library involved unique molecular identifiers. MiXCR was run by TCRdb on the PCR reads, yielding one entry per CDR3 protein. The sample holds around 500,000 distinct CDR3 sequences, around 12% seen once. CDR3 length equals 13 residues. V gave up 3 bases and J gave up 9 bases, with 12 bases separating them. This clonotype was counted many times. The sample consisted of PBMCs from the stem cell graft donor, taken from the stem cell graft. This clonotype was obtained from a human donor who donated a stem cell graft to a child with combined immunodeficiency. The gene calls are TRBV12-3 or TRBV12-4 and TRBJ2-1, with D unclear. CDR3 sequence (DNA): TGTGCCAGCAGTTTGCCAGGAGCGATTGAGCAGTTCTTC. It encodes CASSLPGAIEQFF.